This TCR beta chain was profiled in a study of metastatic and nonmetastatic thyroid tumors. Thyroid surgery had not been preceded by any treatment in any patient. Through MiXCR, TCRdb re-clonotyped the PCR reads. Here the sample spans about 41,000 clones, 28% being singletons. The germline gives CDR1 ENHRY, CDR2 SYGVKD. V was clipped by 2 bases and J by 10 bases, with 18 bases between them. CDR3 length equals 15 residues. The material sequenced was blood. V is TRBV10-3 and J is TRBJ2-1; perhaps D is TRBD1 or TRBD2 (6 bases each). The clonotype comes from a male donor with papillary thyroid cancer or a benign thyroid nodule (not recorded which). Some clones in this sample may be carry-over from other donors' samples. DNA for the CDR3: TGTGCCATCAGTGAGGGCGGGACATCCCTAGGGGAGCAGTTCTTC. Translating it yields CAISEGGTSLGEQFF.